This T cell receptor (beta chain) was obtained from a study of cytomegalovirus exposure and HLA in healthy donors. With 6 bases clipped from V and 4 bases from J, the junction kept 10 bases outside the gene matches. CDR3 length: 16 amino acids. Germline V gene sequence: CDR1 SNHLY, CDR2 FYNNEI. Researchers ran the PCR with 60 Vbeta and 13 Jbeta primers. The protocol was immunoSEQ multiplex PCR, while the TCRdb copy is restricted to in-frame clones and leaves out a portion. The sample yields about 170,000 clones, 70% to 90% seen once. This clone was seen more than once but under ten times. The target antigen is unknown. Study results and limitations: Altogether, around 160 TCR beta chains were recorded as cytomegalovirus-associated.

The receptor was derived from a man younger than 40 in good health and CMV-seropositive. This chain joins TRBV2 and TRBJ1-2, with 11 bases fitting TRBD1. The sequenced material came from PBMCs. The CDR3 DNA reads TGTGCCAGCAGGTCGGCCGGGACAGGGGGAGGCTATGGCTACACCTTC. Residues: CASRSAGTGGGYGYTF.